These 20 T cell receptor beta chains were sequenced from one sample in a study of blood T cell repertoires in COVID-19. The protocol was immunoSEQ multiplex PCR, while the TCRdb copy is restricted to in-frame clones and leaves out a portion. The profile shows approximately 100,000 clones, just over 90% of them singletons. The source material was peripheral blood. All receptors come from a man aged 55-75 years with acute or convalescent COVID-19.

The chain carries TRBV7-6 and TRBJ1-5; unclear D gene. The CDR3 has 16 residues. Germline V CDR1 and CDR2: SGHVS, FNYEAQ. V shed 1 base and J shed 0 bases, with 10 bases lying between them. The CDR3 protein is CASSLGTRYSNQPQHF. Written as DNA, the CDR3 is TGTGCCAGCAGCTTAGGTACAAGATATAGCAATCAGCCCCAGCATTTT.

V gene TRBV9 combines with J gene TRBJ1-1; no clear D gene. Trimming removed 0 bases at V and 1 base at J, with 7 bases between. The CDR3 totals 14 residues. Germline-derived CDR1 and CDR2 are SGDLS and YYNGEE. CDR3 protein: CASSVVHQNTEAFF. Written as DNA, the CDR3 is TGTGCCAGCAGCGTAGTACACCAGAACACTGAAGCTTTCTTT.

The V gene is TRBV19, the J gene TRBJ2-1; 7 positions match TRBD2. The germline V gene has CDR1 LNHDA and CDR2 SQIVND (reference sequence). The CDR3 sequence is 19 residues long. Losses at the gene ends were 1 base for V and 0 bases for J; bases not matched to a gene: 12. The CDR3, as DNA: TGTGCCAGTAGTATAGGAATACGGCGGGAGCTAAGCTCCTACAATGAGCAGTTCTTC. Its protein product is CASSIGIRRELSSYNEQFF.

This clone was counted a single time. The gene calls are TRBV25-1 and TRBJ1-4; 8 bases fit TRBD1. The CDR3 totals 17 residues. Germline CDR1 reads MGHDK; CDR2 reads SYGVNS. With 2 bases clipped from V and 4 bases from J, the junction kept 9 bases outside the gene matches. CDR3: CASSEDSGGFVNEKLFF. The CDR3 region has the DNA TGTGCCAGCAGTGAAGATTCAGGGGGCTTTGTTAATGAAAAACTGTTTTTT.

The chain employs TRBV6-1 and TRBJ2-1, with 8 nucleotides matching TRBD2. The trim removed 2 bases at V and 2 bases at J, leaving 2 bases unmatched. Germline V gene lookup returns CDR1 MNHNS and CDR2 SASEGT. The CDR3 runs 15 residues. The CDR3 loop reads CASSEISGAYNEQFF. CDR3 coding DNA: TGTGCCAGCAGTGAAATTAGCGGGGCCTACAATGAGCAGTTCTTC.

The chain combines TRBV12-3 or TRBV12-4 with TRBJ1-1; no definite D call. Trimming removed 3 bases from V and 1 base from J, with 6 bases in between. The CDR3 runs 13 residues. This CDR3 is CASSFAGNTEAFF. In DNA, the CDR3 is TGTGCCAGCAGTTTCGCAGGGAACACTGAAGCTTTCTTT.

This clone was seen once. The rearrangement uses TRBV5-1 and TRBJ2-1; the match to TRBD2 covers 14 bases. Germline V gene data show CDR1 as SGHRS and CDR2 as YFSETQ. V lost 4 bases to trimming and J lost 0 bases; unmatched junction nucleotides: 6. The CDR3 length is 18 residues. The CDR3 loop reads CASSPGLAGESSYNEQFF. Here the CDR3 DNA reads TGCGCCAGCAGCCCGGGACTAGCGGGAGAGAGCTCCTACAATGAGCAGTTCTTC.

V and J are TRBV6-5 and TRBJ1-1; D is uncertain. The V and J ends lost 2 bases and 7 bases respectively, with 8 bases between them. The CDR3 sequence is 12 residues long. Germline-derived CDR1 and CDR2 are MNHEY and SVGAGI. Written as DNA, the CDR3 is TGTGCCAGCAGTTACCTCGGAGATGAAGCTTTCTTT. Translation: CASSYLGDEAFF.

The chain uses TRBV3-1 (or the pseudogene TRBV3-2) and TRBJ1-2, with 9 bases aligning to TRBD1. Germline CDR1 LGHDT, CDR2 YNNKEL (reference sequence). The CDR3 is 11 amino acids. V lost 1 base, J lost 13 bases, and 1 base stayed unmatched. In nucleotides, the CDR3 is TGTGCCAGCAGCCAAGGGACAGGGGTCACCTTC. Encoded protein: CASSQGTGVTF.

The V and J genes are TRBV14 and TRBJ2-2, with a tentative D call TRBD2 (6 bases). The CDR3 loop spans 15 amino acids. Trimming removed 0 bases at V and 7 bases at J, with 12 bases between. In germline, CDR1 is SGHDN, CDR2 FVKESK. CDR3 nucleotide sequence: TGTGCCAGCAGCCAAGATCTTGGGGGGATCGGGGAGCTGTTTTTT. Translated, it gives CASSQDLGGIGELFF.

The J gene is TRBJ2-3, the V gene TRBV5-1, with 7 nucleotides matching TRBD2. The CDR3 has 15 amino acids. The germline V gene encodes CDR1 SGHRS and CDR2 YFSETQ. The J segment lost 4 bases and the V segment lost 0 bases, leaving 5 bases of the junction unmatched. For the CDR3, the DNA is TGCGCCAGCAGCTTGGCGGGGACTACATCAGATACGCAGTATTTT. This codes for CASSLAGTTSDTQYF.

The chain couples TRBV28 to TRBJ1-2; 9 nucleotides match TRBD1. Germline V gene sequence: CDR1 MDHEN, CDR2 SYDVKM. Losses at the gene ends were 2 bases for V and 0 bases for J; bases not matched to a gene: 4. CDR3 length: 16 amino acids. This chain's CDR3 is CASSLTGGPTNYGYTF. Here the CDR3 DNA reads TGTGCCAGCAGTTTAACAGGGGGCCCAACTAACTATGGCTACACCTTC.

As for this clone: Other DNA sequences of this sample code for an identical CDR3. V usage is TRBV24-1 and J usage is TRBJ1-5; a possible D gene is TRBD1 (5 bases). Deletions cut 7 bases from V and 1 base from J, with 10 bases between. The length of the CDR3 is 14 residues. Germline V gene sequence: CDR1 KGHDR, CDR2 SFDVKD. In DNA, the CDR3 is TGTGCCACCAGGGGGCCTGGGAGCAATCAGCCCCAGCATTTT. Amino acids: CATRGPGSNQPQHF.

The chain couples TRBV19 to TRBJ1-5; D remains ambiguous. From germline, CDR1 is LNHDA and CDR2 SQIVND (reference sequence). The CDR3 runs 13 residues. V was clipped by 5 bases and J by 1 base, with 6 bases between them. The chain's CDR3 is CASSLRSNQPQHF. The CDR3 DNA reads TGTGCCAGTAGTTTGAGGAGCAATCAGCCCCAGCATTTT.

This clone was detected once. The rearrangement links TRBV21-1 to TRBJ1-2. TRBV21-1 is termed a pseudogene. This CDR3 is built from 15 residues. CDR3 coding DNA: TGTGCCAGCAGCAAACAATCGAGGAGGTTTTATGGCTACACCTTC. It specifies CASSKQSRRFYGYTF.

V usage is TRBV19 and J usage is TRBJ2-5; maybe TRBD2 (5 bases). Germline loops: CDR1 LNHDA, CDR2 SQIVND (reference sequence). The CDR3 contains 12 residues. The V end lost 6 bases, the J end lost 10 bases, and 15 bases lay between the germline ends. The CDR3 region has the DNA TGTGCCAGTAGCCTAAATCGGGGTAACCAGTACTTC. This translates into CASSLNRGNQYF. The full variable domain, its missing parts supplied by reference TRBV19 and TRBJ2-5, is DGGITQSPKYLFRKEGQNVTLSCEQNLNHDAMYWYRQDPGQGLRLIYYSQIVNDFQKGDIAEGYSVSREKKESFPLTVTSAQKNPTAFYLCASSLNRGNQYFGPGTRLLVL.

The genes are TRBV27 and TRBJ2-3; 12 nucleotides line up with TRBD2. The CDR3 loop spans 17 amino acids. Germline V gives CDR1 MNHEY, CDR2 SMNVEV (reference sequence). Trimming took 2 bases from V and 1 from J; bases not matched to a gene: 4. CDR3 protein: CASSLGGTSGRTDTQYF. The CDR3 DNA reads as TGTGCCAGCAGTTTAGGAGGGACTAGCGGGCGCACAGATACGCAGTATTTT.

The chain has TRBV19 and TRBJ1-5, with TRBD1 as a possible D gene (6 bases). The CDR3 length is 14 residues. Germline CDR1 LNHDA, CDR2 SQIVND (reference sequence). V shed 6 bases and J shed 5 bases, with 14 bases lying between them. CDR3 nucleotide sequence: TGTGCCAGTAGAGATAGGGGGTCCGATCAGCCCCAGCATTTT. Translating gives CASRDRGSDQPQHF.

DNA of the CDR3: TGTGCCAGCAGCGTAGGGGGCGTACAAGAGACCCAGTACTTC. Residues: CASSVGGVQETQYF. The chain combines TRBV9 with TRBJ2-5, with a weak D call TRBD1 (5 bases). V was clipped by 0 bases and J by 2 bases, with 8 bases between them. Germline V gene data show CDR1 as SGDLS and CDR2 as YYNGEE. The CDR3 extends over 14 amino acids.

The V call is TRBV27, the J call TRBJ1-6; TRBD1 agrees at 11 bases. The junction had 5 bases not matched to a gene; V was cut back by 6 bases and J by 10 bases. CDR1 and CDR2 (germline): MNHEY, SMNVEV (reference sequence). There are 14 residues in the CDR3. The CDR3 is CASRGTGGSSPLHF. Written as DNA, the CDR3 is TGTGCCAGCAGGGGGACAGGGGGGAGCTCACCCCTCCACTTT.